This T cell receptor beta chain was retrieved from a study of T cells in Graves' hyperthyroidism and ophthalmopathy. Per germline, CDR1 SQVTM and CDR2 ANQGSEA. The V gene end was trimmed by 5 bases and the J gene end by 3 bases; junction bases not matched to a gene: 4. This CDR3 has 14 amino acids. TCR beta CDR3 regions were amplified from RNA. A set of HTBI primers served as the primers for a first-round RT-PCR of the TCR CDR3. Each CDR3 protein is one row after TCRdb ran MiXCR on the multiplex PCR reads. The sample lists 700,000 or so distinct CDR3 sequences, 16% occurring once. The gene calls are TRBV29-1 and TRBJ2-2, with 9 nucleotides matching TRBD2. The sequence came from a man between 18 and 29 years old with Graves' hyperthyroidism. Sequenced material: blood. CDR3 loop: CSVLAGTDTGELFF. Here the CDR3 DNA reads TGCAGCGTTCTAGCGGGGACTGACACCGGGGAGCTGTTTTTT.